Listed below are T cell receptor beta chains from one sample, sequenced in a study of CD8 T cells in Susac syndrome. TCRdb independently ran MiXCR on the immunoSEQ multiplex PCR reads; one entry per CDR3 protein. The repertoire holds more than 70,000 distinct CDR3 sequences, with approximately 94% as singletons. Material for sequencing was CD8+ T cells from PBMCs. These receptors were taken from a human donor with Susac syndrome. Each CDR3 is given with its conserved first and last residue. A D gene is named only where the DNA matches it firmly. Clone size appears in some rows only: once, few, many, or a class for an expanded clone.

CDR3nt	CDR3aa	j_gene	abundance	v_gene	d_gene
TGCAGTTTGGGGCTGGGGAACACTGAAGCTTTCTTT	CSLGLGNTEAFF	TRBJ1-1	.	TRBV20-1	.
TGTGCCAGCAGTTTAGACGAGAACTATGGCTACACCTTC	CASSLDENYGYTF	TRBJ1-2	.	TRBV27	.
TGTGCCAGCAGCGTCAACAGGGGTTACAATGAGCAGTTCTTC	CASSVNRGYNEQFF	TRBJ2-1	.	TRBV9	TRBD1
TGTGCCACCAGTGATTCTAGCGGGGGAGAGACCCAGTACTTC	CATSDSSGGETQYF	TRBJ2-5	.	TRBV24-1	TRBD2
TGTGCCAGCACCCAAAACGAGCAGTACTTC	CASTQNEQYF	TRBJ2-7	.	TRBV2	.
TGCAGCGTTGACAGGACAGGCGAGTCCTACGAGCAGTACTTC	CSVDRTGESYEQYF	TRBJ2-7	.	TRBV29-1	TRBD1
TGTGCCAGCAGTTTATTCGACAGGGGGCCCGAGCAGTACTTC	CASSLFDRGPEQYF	TRBJ2-7	.	TRBV7-8	TRBD1
TGTGCCAGCAGCCAAGAGAGGGACGAGCAGTACTTC	CASSQERDEQYF	TRBJ2-7	.	TRBV3-1	.
TGTGCCAGCAGCTTTAGGGACAGGCATGACCAATCGTACCAAGAGACCCAGTACTTC	CASSFRDRHDQSYQETQYF	TRBJ2-5	.	TRBV7-9	TRBD1
TGTGCCAGCAGTTACGCGGGGGGGCCGATTACAGGCAATGAGCAGTTCTTC	CASSYAGGPITGNEQFF	TRBJ2-1	.	TRBV6-5	TRBD2
TGCGCCAGCAGCTTGGACGGAATAAGGGGGCCGGAAGAAAAACTGTTTTTT	CASSLDGIRGPEEKLFF	TRBJ1-4	.	TRBV5-1	TRBD1
TGCAGTGCTCTCCCCCGAGGGGCCTACGAGCAGTACTTC	CSALPRGAYEQYF	TRBJ2-7	.	TRBV20-1	.
TGCAGCGCCAGGGAGCCCGGGGCCAACGTCCTGACTTTC	CSAREPGANVLTF	TRBJ2-6	.	TRBV29-1	.
TGCGCCAGCAGCCAAGATGGACGGGGAGGGACTGAAGCTTTCTTT	CASSQDGRGGTEAFF	TRBJ1-1	once	TRBV4-1	.
TGTGCCAGCAGCAAAAGGGGAGACAGGAAGGCCCTCTGTGGCTACACCTTC	CASSKRGDRKALCGYTF	TRBJ1-2	.	TRBV21-1	.
TGTGCCAGCAATGCAGCCTATATCTATGGCTACACCTTC	CASNAAYIYGYTF	TRBJ1-2	.	TRBV2	.
TGTGCCACCCTAAAGGCAAACACCATATATTTT	CATLKANTIYF	TRBJ1-3	.	TRBV2	.
TGTGCCAGCAGTGCCACTTACAAGCAGTTCTTC	CASSATYKQFF	TRBJ2-1	.	TRBV28	.
TGTGCCAGCAGCCCGACCCTCTACGAGCAGTACTTC	CASSPTLYEQYF	TRBJ2-7	.	TRBV14	.
TGTGCCAGCAGCCCACAGGACTTC	CASSPQDF	TRBJ2-5	.	TRBV7-9	.
TGTGCCAGCAGCGTAGATGGACTTATCAATGAGCAGTTCTTC	CASSVDGLINEQFF	TRBJ2-1	once	TRBV9	.
TGTGCCAGTAGTATTATTGGGTCGAACAATCAGCCCCAGCATTTT	CASSIIGSNNQPQHF	TRBJ1-5	.	TRBV19	.
TGTGCCAGCAGCCCCCGACATTCTCCTAACTATGGCTACACCTTC	CASSPRHSPNYGYTF	TRBJ1-2	.	TRBV11-2	.
TGCAGTGCTTTTAGCGTGAGCTCCTACAATGAGCAGTTCTTC	CSAFSVSSYNEQFF	TRBJ2-1	.	TRBV20-1	.
TGTGCCAGCGGCTACCGGGACAGCCATACGCAGTATTTT	CASGYRDSHTQYF	TRBJ2-3	.	TRBV6-1	TRBD1
TGTGCCAGCAGCGTAAACAATCGGGGGCCTTACACTGAAGCTTTCTTT	CASSVNNRGPYTEAFF	TRBJ1-1	.	TRBV9	.
TGTGCCAGCAGCTTGGGAGGACCTATCTACGAGCAGTACTTC	CASSLGGPIYEQYF	TRBJ2-7	.	TRBV5-6	.
TGTGCCAGCAGCCCGCCCGAGGGCACTGAAGCTTTCTTT	CASSPPEGTEAFF	TRBJ1-1	.	TRBV7-9	.
TGCAGTGCCCTCAACCCGACAGGGGGCGAGTCCTACGAGCAGTACTTC	CSALNPTGGESYEQYF	TRBJ2-7	.	TRBV20-1	TRBD1
TGCAGTGCCTCGGACCCCGGCGGCAATCAGCCCCAGCATTTT	CSASDPGGNQPQHF	TRBJ1-5	.	TRBV20-1	.
TGTGCCAGCAGACGGACAGGGATTAACTCACCCCTCCACTTT	CASRRTGINSPLHF	TRBJ1-6	.	TRBV6-5	TRBD1
TGTGCCAGCAGCGCACAACAGGGACGGATTAACTATGGCTACACCTTC	CASSAQQGRINYGYTF	TRBJ1-2	.	TRBV9	.
TGTGCCAGCAGTGCCTACAATGAGCAGTTCTTC	CASSAYNEQFF	TRBJ2-1	.	TRBV25-1	.
TGTGCCACCAGTGACCGGACGGGAAATGAGCAGTTCTTC	CATSDRTGNEQFF	TRBJ2-1	.	TRBV24-1	.
TGTGCCAGCAGTTTACGCCCAGGGTACGACTATGGCTACACCTTC	CASSLRPGYDYGYTF	TRBJ1-2	.	TRBV12-3/TRBV12-4	.
TGTGCCAGCAGTGAAGCGCCCGGATGGGGGATGAACACTGAAGCTTTCTTT	CASSEAPGWGMNTEAFF	TRBJ1-1	.	TRBV6-1	.
TGTGCCAGCAGCTCGCCGGAAGGGCCAGATACGCAGTATTTT	CASSSPEGPDTQYF	TRBJ2-3	.	TRBV7-6	.